The present T cell receptor (beta chain) was sequenced within a study of T cell changes during pregnancy in multiple sclerosis. TCRdb's table, derived via immunoSEQ multiplex PCR, lists solely in-frame clones and lacks some. In the table there are 40,000 to 45,000 clones, approximately 92% of which are singletons. CDR3 length: 12 residues. The germline V gene encodes CDR1 SGHTS and CDR2 YDEGEE. The V end lost 5 bases, the J end lost 3 bases, and 6 bases lay between the germline ends. The receptor comes from a female donor with multiple sclerosis, enrolled in a pregnancy study. The chain joins TRBV5-8 to TRBJ1-5; D gene ambiguous. Sequenced input: peripheral blood. The CDR3 DNA is TGTGCCAGCAGAAGATACAATCAGCCCCAGCATTTT. Amino acids: CASRRYNQPQHF. Based on the CDR3 plus reference TRBV5-8 and TRBJ1-5, the full variable domain is EAGVTQSPTHLIKTRGQQATLRCSPISGHTSVYWYQQALGLGLQFLLWYDEGEERNRGNFPPRFSGRQFPNYSSELNVNALELEDSALYLCASRRYNQPQHFGDGTRLSIL.